This passage covers 4 T cell receptor beta chains from one sample sequenced in a study of blood T cell repertoires in COVID-19. Profiling relied on immunoSEQ multiplex PCR, and the TCRdb table lists in-frame clones only, not all of them. This table holds approximately 70,000 clones, about three quarters found once. Sequenced sample: peripheral blood. These receptors were taken from a woman aged 70-85 years with acute or convalescent COVID-19.

J is TRBJ2-5 and V is TRBV27, with 14 bases fitting TRBD2. Germline CDR1 reads MNHEY; CDR2 reads SMNVEV (reference sequence). The ends lost 5 bases at V and 4 bases at J; junction bases unmatched: 3. The CDR3 contains 15 residues. The chain's CDR3 is CASSRGLAGGETQYF. CDR3 DNA: TGTGCCAGCAGTCGCGGACTAGCGGGGGGAGAGACCCAGTACTTC.

This clone has only a few counts. CDR3 sequence (DNA): TGTGCCACCCAAGATGGGACAGCACAAGAGACCCAGTACTTC. Translation gives CATQDGTAQETQYF. The gene calls are TRBV15 and TRBJ2-5; 7 nucleotides match TRBD1. Germline CDR1 is LNHNV and CDR2 is YYDKDF (reference sequence). The CDR3 runs 14 residues. The trim removed 8 bases at V and 2 bases at J, leaving 8 bases unmatched.

This clone was recorded once. The chain has TRBV9 and TRBJ1-4; 7 positions match TRBD1. The length of the CDR3 is 15 residues. CDR1 is SGDLS, CDR2 YYNGEE, per germline. The V and J ends lost 4 bases and 4 bases, in that order; junction bases with no gene match: 7. The CDR3 DNA sequence: TGTGCCAGCAGCCCGCGACAGGGATATAATGAAAAACTGTTTTTT. It codes for CASSPRQGYNEKLFF.

This chain joins TRBV7-8 and TRBJ2-5, with D possibly matching TRBD1 (5 bases). Germline CDR1 SGHVS, CDR2 FQNEAQ. The CDR3 loop spans 13 amino acids. V was pared by 6 bases and J by 4 bases, with 12 bases between. CDR3 residues: CASSYSGAETQYF. DNA of the CDR3: TGTGCCAGCAGTTACAGTGGGGCAGAGACCCAGTACTTC.